What follows are 30 T cell receptor beta chains derived from one specimen sequenced in a study of blood T cell repertoires in COVID-19. TCRdb's table, derived via immunoSEQ multiplex PCR, lists solely in-frame clones and lacks some. The sample holds fewer than 250,000 clones; 70% to 90% are singletons and the top ten take around 24%. The sequenced sample was PBMCs or T cells enriched from blood (not recorded which). The receptor source for this set is a woman aged 35 to 49 in a cohort exposed to, infected with or recovered from COVID-19 (not recorded which).

This chain uses TRBV6-5 with TRBJ2-7, with 11 bases identical to TRBD1. Per germline, CDR1 MNHEY and CDR2 SVGAGI. The CDR3 is 14 amino acids. Losses at the gene ends were 6 bases for V and 2 bases for J; bases not matched to a gene: 3. In nucleotides, the CDR3 is TGTGCCAGCAGAGCGGACAGGGGGCCCTACGAGCAGTACTTC. This sequence encodes CASRADRGPYEQYF.

This clone has a single count. This chain links TRBV14 with TRBJ1-1; 7 bases fit TRBD1. The V gene end was trimmed by 4 bases and the J gene end by 6 bases; junction bases not matched to a gene: 11. The CDR3 extends over 15 amino acids. CDR1 and CDR2 from the germline V gene are SGHDN and FVKESK. In DNA, the CDR3 is TGTGCCAGCAGCCCTCGACAGGGTGGTTCGTCTGAAGCTTTCTTT. Protein product: CASSPRQGGSSEAFF.

The genes are TRBV6-5 and TRBJ1-4; D unclear. Trimming took off 7 bases at V and 7 bases at J, with 16 bases between the two ends. This CDR3 is 14 amino acids long. Per the germline V gene, CDR1 is MNHEY and CDR2 is SVGAGI. CDR3 protein: CASTSAGWGEKLFF. The CDR3 DNA is TGTGCCAGCACCTCCGCGGGATGGGGTGAAAAACTGTTTTTT.

This clone was observed once. The chain combines TRBV7-9 with TRBJ2-2, with TRBD2 identical over 7 bases. Germline V gene sequence: CDR1 SEHNR, CDR2 FQNEAQ (reference sequence). V lost 1 base to trimming and J lost 4 bases; unmatched junction nucleotides: 9. The length of the CDR3 is 17 residues. CDR3 in amino acids: CASSLVGLADLTGELFF. CDR3 sequence (DNA): TGTGCCAGCAGCTTAGTAGGGCTAGCGGACCTCACCGGGGAGCTGTTTTTT.

This chain joins TRBV3-1 (or the pseudogene TRBV3-2) and TRBJ1-1; TRBD1 aligns across 8 bases. CDR3 length: 16 amino acids. CDR1 and CDR2 from the germline V gene are LGHDT and YNNKEL (reference sequence). V lost 6 bases to trimming and J lost 1 base; unmatched junction nucleotides: 10. Written as DNA, the CDR3 is TGTGCCAGCAGACCGACGGACAGGGCGGGGAACACTGAAGCTTTCTTT. Residues: CASRPTDRAGNTEAFF.

The chain is built from TRBV7-9 and TRBJ1-4; the D is unclear. From germline, CDR1 is SEHNR and CDR2 FQNEAQ (reference sequence). The V gene lost 5 bases and the J gene lost 7 bases, with 14 bases spanning the gap. The CDR3 has 14 amino acids. CDR3 loop: CASSPDVSGEKLFF. The DNA of the CDR3 is TGTGCCAGCAGCCCTGACGTGTCGGGTGAAAAACTGTTTTTT.

CDR3 loop: CASSFSGGDWETQYF. The CDR3 DNA follows: TGTGCCAGCAGTTTTTCGGGGGGGGATTGGGAGACCCAGTACTTC. This chain uses TRBV27 with TRBJ2-5; 8 positions match TRBD2. With V trimmed by 3 bases and J by 5 bases, 8 bases remained unmatched. CDR1 and CDR2 from the germline V gene are MNHEY and SMNVEV (reference sequence). CDR3 size: 15 residues.

This clone was seen only once. The chain has TRBV30 and TRBJ1-2, with D unclear. Germline CDR1 reads GTSNPN; CDR2 reads SVGIG (reference sequence). V was cut by 8 bases and J by 6 bases, with 16 bases left in between. The CDR3 runs to 12 residues. The CDR3 loop is CAGVGSLHGYTF. Written as DNA, the CDR3 is TGTGCCGGTGTCGGGAGCCTCCATGGCTACACCTTC.

The chain has TRBV2 and TRBJ2-7; D perhaps matches TRBD2 (6 bases). The V end lost 0 bases, the J end lost 5 bases, and 14 bases lay between the germline ends. The CDR3 spans 15 residues. Per germline, CDR1 SNHLY and CDR2 FYNNEI. For the CDR3, the DNA is TGTGCCAGCAGTGAAGCTAGGGCTAGCGACAACGAGCAGTACTTC. It codes for CASSEARASDNEQYF.

The chain uses TRBV7-9 and TRBJ2-5; no definite D call. Germline values: CDR1 SEHNR, CDR2 FQNEAQ (reference sequence). With 5 bases removed from V and 6 bases from J, the gap between germline ends came to 22 bases. The CDR3 covers 16 residues. As DNA, the CDR3 is TGTGCCAGCAGCCCCCGGTCGGCCTCGGAGTGGAAGACCCAGTACTTC. Translation gives CASSPRSASEWKTQYF.

V is TRBV7-6 and J is TRBJ2-2, with D maybe TRBD2 (5 bases). Germline loops: CDR1 SGHVS, CDR2 FNYEAQ. This CDR3 has 17 residues. The V gene lost 5 bases and the J gene lost 1 base, with 17 bases spanning the gap. CDR3 sequence reads: CASSLELFGENTGELFF. CDR3 DNA sequence: TGTGCCAGCAGCCTAGAGCTCTTCGGGGAGAACACCGGGGAGCTGTTTTTT.

V is TRBV7-2 and J is TRBJ1-5; D is unresolved. Germline CDR1 and CDR2: SGHTA and FQGNSA. This CDR3 has 13 residues. The V and J ends lost 5 bases and 6 bases respectively, with 11 bases between them. Here the CDR3 reads CASSQNPSQPQHF. DNA for the CDR3: TGTGCCAGCAGCCAGAATCCCAGTCAGCCCCAGCATTTT.

This rearrangement joins TRBV4-3 to TRBJ1-2; 8 nucleotides line up with TRBD1. This CDR3 is built from 14 residues. The germline gives CDR1 LGHNA, CDR2 YSLEER. V shed 3 bases and J 2 bases; nucleotides not matched to a gene: 2. The CDR3 DNA sequence: TGCGCCAGCAGCCACAGGGGGCTAAACTATGGCTACACCTTC. Its translation is CASSHRGLNYGYTF.

The rearrangement links TRBV28 to TRBJ1-5, with D perhaps TRBD1 (6 bases). CDR1 is MDHEN and CDR2 is SYDVKM in the germline V gene. The CDR3 sequence is 14 residues long. V was clipped by 1 base and J by 6 bases, with 10 bases between them. The DNA for the CDR3 is TGTGCCAGCAGTTTATACAGGGCTTCTCAGCCCCAGCATTTT. Amino acid sequence: CASSLYRASQPQHF.

V is TRBV28 and J is TRBJ1-6; maybe TRBD1 (5 bases). Between the trimmed V and J ends, which lost 3 bases and 14 bases, there was a span of 23 bases. The CDR3 totals 16 residues. Germline values: CDR1 MDHEN, CDR2 SYDVKM. The CDR3 DNA is TGTGCCAGCAGTTTCTGGGGTATACAGGCTACAAACACCCTCCACTTT. This codes for CASSFWGIQATNTLHF.

In its sample, this clone was seen a few times. The chain joins TRBV12-3 or TRBV12-4 to TRBJ1-1; D is uncertain. The CDR3 runs 13 residues. V gave up 6 bases and J gave up 5 bases, with 13 bases separating them. CDR3 amino acids: CASSPFDTTEAFF. The CDR3 nucleotides are TGTGCCAGCAGCCCTTTCGACACTACTGAAGCTTTCTTT.

This clone was counted once. This sequence joins TRBV7-9 and TRBJ1-2, with a weak D call TRBD1 (6 bases). The CDR3 contains 18 residues. Germline values: CDR1 SEHNR, CDR2 FQNEAQ (reference sequence). Between the trimmed V and J ends, which lost 5 bases and 2 bases, there was a span of 24 bases. The chain's CDR3 is CASSAHSGGGRENYGYTF. The DNA for the CDR3 is TGTGCCAGCAGCGCGCACTCAGGAGGGGGGAGGGAAAACTATGGCTACACCTTC.

This clone was picked up a small number of times. The rearrangement joins TRBV12-3 or TRBV12-4 to TRBJ2-1; D perhaps matches TRBD1 (5 bases). This CDR3 has 13 residues. Trimming took off 5 bases at V and 8 bases at J, with 13 bases between the two ends. DNA for the CDR3: TGTGCCAGCAGTCTGGCGCTAGGGGATGAGCAGTTCTTC. Translated: CASSLALGDEQFF.

This clone was observed many times. V and J are TRBV3-1 (or the pseudogene TRBV3-2) and TRBJ2-5; D is perhaps TRBD2 (5 bases). This CDR3 has 15 amino acids. Between the trimmed V and J ends, which lost 0 bases and 4 bases, there was a span of 12 bases. The germline gives CDR1 LGHDT, CDR2 YNNKEL (reference sequence). This chain's CDR3 is CASSQEGAEGETQYF. The CDR3 nucleotides are TGTGCCAGCAGCCAAGAGGGAGCGGAAGGAGAGACCCAGTACTTC.

The V call is TRBV2, the J call TRBJ2-3, with 14 bases fitting TRBD2. The CDR3 covers 15 residues. Trimming took 5 bases from V and 6 from J; bases not matched to a gene: 4. Germline CDR1 and CDR2: SNHLY and FYNNEI. CDR3 sequence reads: CASSRLAGGDDTQYF. The DNA for the CDR3 is TGTGCCAGCAGTCGACTAGCGGGGGGGGATGATACGCAGTATTTT.

The chain combines TRBV27 with TRBJ1-1; 8 positions match TRBD1. Trimming at V came to 5 bases and at J to 0 bases, leaving 5 bases not matched to a gene. Germline V gene lookup returns CDR1 MNHEY and CDR2 SMNVEV (reference sequence). The CDR3 extends over 15 amino acids. CDR3 sequence (DNA): TGTGCCAGCAGTGCAACAGGGGGGATGAACACTGAAGCTTTCTTT. This gives the protein CASSATGGMNTEAFF.

This chain joins TRBV3-1 (or the pseudogene TRBV3-2) and TRBJ2-1, with D maybe TRBD1 (6 bases). The germline gives CDR1 LGHDT, CDR2 YNNKEL (reference sequence). V was clipped by 0 bases and J by 4 bases, with 10 bases between them. This CDR3 contains 15 residues. The CDR3 nucleotides read TGTGCCAGCAGCCAAGAACAGGGTAGTTACAATGAGCAGTTCTTC. The encoded protein is CASSQEQGSYNEQFF.

In its sample, this clone was seen once. The V and J genes are TRBV5-1 and TRBJ1-4, with a tentative D call TRBD1 (6 bases). This CDR3 spans 14 amino acids. CDR1 and CDR2 from the germline V gene are SGHRS and YFSETQ. Trimming shortened V by 0 bases and J by 6 bases, and 9 bases separated the two germline ends. This CDR3 reads CASSLGTAYEKLFF. CDR3 sequence (DNA): TGCGCCAGCAGCTTGGGGACAGCTTATGAAAAACTGTTTTTT.

The rearrangement uses TRBV19 and TRBJ2-2; perhaps TRBD1 as D (6 bases). The CDR3 is 15 residues long. Germline CDR1 reads LNHDA; CDR2 reads SQIVND (reference sequence). Trimming took 5 bases from V and 7 from J, leaving 17 bases between them. CDR3 loop: CASSPQTGLLGELFF. Written as DNA, the CDR3 is TGTGCCAGTAGTCCGCAGACAGGCCTCCTCGGGGAGCTGTTTTTT.

The CDR3 nucleotides are TGTGCCAGCAGCTTAGAGGGGAGGCTCTATGGCTACACCTTC. Encoded protein: CASSLEGRLYGYTF. The rearrangement uses TRBV11-2 and TRBJ1-2; no clear D gene. This CDR3 spans 14 amino acids. The germline V gene encodes CDR1 SGHAT and CDR2 FQNNGV. V shed 0 bases and J shed 4 bases, with 9 bases lying between them. Complete variable domain (other parts from reference TRBV11-2 and TRBJ1-2): EAGVAQSPRYKIIEKRQSVAFWCNPISGHATLYWYQQILGQGPKLLIQFQNNGVVDDSQLPKDRFSAERLKGVDSTLKIQPAKLEDSAVYLCASSLEGRLYGYTFGSGTRLTVV.

The chain joins TRBV4-1 to TRBJ2-7; TRBD2 is a possible D gene (5 bases). Trimming cost V 3 bases and J 2 bases, with 14 bases left between them. Germline V gives CDR1 MGHRA, CDR2 YSYEKL. There are 15 residues in the CDR3. CDR3 in DNA: TGCGCCAGCAGCCAGGGGAGCTCTTCCGCCTACGAGCAGTACTTC. Protein: CASSQGSSSAYEQYF.

The V and J genes are TRBV28 and TRBJ2-3; a weak D match, TRBD1 (5 bases). The CDR3 loop spans 15 amino acids. CDR1 and CDR2 from the germline V gene are MDHEN and SYDVKM. The V end was cut by 3 bases, the J end by 1 base, with 11 bases between. Written as DNA, the CDR3 is TGTGCCAGCAGTTTGGTCCAGGGCGGCACAGATACGCAGTATTTT. It is translated as CASSLVQGGTDTQYF.

The CDR3 spells CASSLSRTGSPYGYTF. The CDR3 nucleotides read TGTGCCAGCAGTTTATCCCGGACAGGGTCCCCCTATGGCTACACCTTC. The genes are TRBV27 and TRBJ1-2; 8 nucleotides match TRBD1. This CDR3 comprises 16 residues. Germline CDR1 and CDR2: MNHEY and SMNVEV (reference sequence). V lost 0 bases to trimming and J lost 4 bases; unmatched junction nucleotides: 7.

CDR3 DNA: TGTGCCAGCACCCCGACAGGGGCTGGCTACACCTTC. This encodes CASTPTGAGYTF. This sequence joins TRBV9 and TRBJ1-2; 8 bases fit TRBD1. Germline CDR1 reads SGDLS; CDR2 reads YYNGEE. Losses at the gene ends were 6 bases for V and 7 bases for J; bases not matched to a gene: 5. The CDR3 contains 12 residues.

Only one count was recorded for this clone. The chain is built from TRBV19 and TRBJ1-2, with 9 bases identical to TRBD1. The CDR3 consists of 14 residues. V shed 9 bases and J 6 bases; nucleotides not matched to a gene: 11. Per germline, CDR1 LNHDA and CDR2 SQIVND (reference sequence). The CDR3 here is CARKSPGQGHGYTF. For the CDR3, the DNA is TGTGCCAGAAAATCCCCGGGACAGGGTCATGGCTACACCTTC.